The sample holds many counts of the clone carrying this T cell receptor (beta chain). Its specificity is unknown. The record originates from a study of identical twins. Broader study findings: Out-of-frame alpha sequences shared by twins showed excess low generation probability.

Unique molecular identifiers were in the cDNA, with template-switch universal primer binding. TCRdb fed the 5' RACE reads into MiXCR, producing one record per CDR3 protein. The sample carries fewer than 250,000 distinct CDR3 sequences, approximately 7.9% recorded once. CDR3 length: 15 residues. V dropped 0 bases and J dropped 6 bases, with 12 bases sitting between them. In germline, CDR1 is MGHRA, CDR2 YSYEKL. This same sample was also taken into another study, of yellow fever vaccine responses in identical twins.

V gene TRBV4-1 combines with J gene TRBJ1-5, with D unresolved. The material sequenced was CD8+ T cells sorted from blood. This receptor was obtained from a woman younger than 30 in good health. The chain's CDR3 is CASSQDLGLFQPQHF. The CDR3 coding sequence is TGCGCCAGCAGCCAAGATTTAGGGCTCTTTCAGCCCCAGCATTTT.